This is a list of T cell receptor beta chains from one sample in a study of post-analysis software for immune sequencing data. Via MiXCR, TCRdb re-called the PCR reads, giving one row per CDR3 protein. Of about 820,000 distinct CDR3 sequences in the sample, about 57% are singletons; the top ten hold approximately 4.3%. The source material was blood. These TCRs come from a girl aged 5 to 17 with multiple sclerosis. Each CDR3 is given with its conserved first and last residue. The D gene is left open where the match is weak. For some rows the clone size is stated as once, few or many, or as a class when expanded; others skip it.

TRBJ2-7,12,NA,TRBV20-1,NA,CSLGGDRTEQYF,TGCTCCTTGGGAGGAGACCGAACAGAGCAGTACTTC
TRBJ2-6,16,NA,TRBV5-1,NA,CASSLEALTGANVLTF,TGCGCCAGCAGCTTGGAGGCCTTGACCGGGGCCAACGTCCTGACTTTC
TRBJ1-2,14,TRBD1,TRBV5-6,NA,CASSRTGPVYGYTF,TGTGCCAGCAGCCGGACAGGGCCCGTCTATGGCTACACCTTC
TRBJ2-7,14,TRBD2,TRBV10-3,few,CAISGLAGIREQYF,TGTGCCATCAGCGGACTAGCGGGGATCCGTGAGCAGTACTTC
TRBJ2-3,14,NA,TRBV12-5,NA,CASDGGLSADTQYF,TGTGCTAGTGATGGGGGGCTATCCGCAGATACGCAGTATTTT
TRBJ2-7,13,NA,TRBV29-1,NA,CSVEAGNPYEQYF,TGCAGCGTTGAAGCCGGGAACCCCTACGAGCAGTACTTC
TRBJ2-5,14,TRBD2,TRBV24-1,NA,CATSPAGGSETQYF,TGTGCCACCAGTCCAGCGGGAGGTAGCGAGACCCAGTACTTC
TRBJ2-7,15,NA,TRBV9,once,CASSPRGLKGYEQYF,TGTGCCAGCAGCCCCCGAGGATTAAAGGGCTACGAGCAGTACTTC
TRBJ1-1,15,TRBD1,TRBV7-9,NA,CASSLPGQGLPEAFF,TGTGCCAGCAGCTTGCCCGGACAGGGGCTACCGGAAGCTTTCTTT
TRBJ2-3,13,NA,TRBV6-2/TRBV6-3,few,CASSYPNTDTQYF,TGTGCCAGCAGTTATCCAAACACAGATACGCAGTATTTT
TRBJ1-4,11,NA,TRBV29-1,NA,CSVESGEKLFF,TGCAGCGTTGAATCAGGAGAAAAACTGTTTTTT
TRBJ2-7,13,NA,TRBV20-1,NA,CSATSGWNYEQYF,TGCAGTGCTACCAGCGGATGGAACTACGAGCAGTACTTC
TRBJ1-2,13,NA,TRBV5-6,NA,CASRPSGPRGYTF,TGTGCCAGCAGGCCTAGCGGGCCTCGAGGCTACACCTTC
TRBJ2-3,11,NA,TRBV20-1,few,CSASGSDTQYF,TGCAGTGCTTCCGGCTCAGATACGCAGTATTTT
TRBJ2-7,18,TRBD2,TRBV5-1,NA,CASSLVASRTSGSYEQYF,TGCGCCAGCAGCTTGGTGGCCTCACGGACTAGCGGGAGTTACGAGCAGTACTTC